The clone carrying this T cell receptor (beta chain) was seen ten or more times. As yet, its antigen is unknown. Through template switching, a universal primer site was introduced, and the cDNA contained unique molecular identifiers. Each CDR3 protein is one row after TCRdb ran MiXCR on the 5' RACE reads. The table includes 500,000 to 650,000 distinct CDR3 sequences, 7% to 7.5% detected once. The germline V gene has CDR1 MNHEY and CDR2 SMNVEV (reference sequence). The CDR3 covers 16 residues. V was shortened by 4 bases and J by 0 bases, with 14 bases between the two germline ends. The data are from a study of identical twins. Regarding the study as a whole: The abundant beta clonotypes from cord blood had fewer insertions, and memory repertoires had none of this. Zero-insertion results could be subject to partial confounding by invariant MAIT and iNKT cells. There was an excess of low generation probability in the out-of-frame alpha sequences that twins shared.

These same data were also listed under a study on yellow fever vaccine responses in identical twins.

This clonotype was obtained from a woman in her late teens or twenties in good health. The sample consisted of PBMCs. The rearrangement links TRBV27 to TRBJ2-3; D is perhaps TRBD2 (6 bases). DNA for the CDR3: TGTGCCAGCAGTTACTATCTAGCGACTAGCACAGATACGCAGTATTTT. As protein: CASSYYLATSTDTQYF.